These T cell receptor beta chains were read from a single sample in a study of PD-L1 blockade in urothelial cancer. Assay used: immunoSEQ multiplex PCR; TCRdb lists only in-frame clones, some missing. The table has around 33,000 clones, over 75% seen once. Sequenced here: PBMCs, sampled around atezolizumab (anti-PD-L1) treatment. Receptors were obtained from a man aged 65 to 85 with urothelial cancer. Each CDR3 is given with its conserved first and last residue. The D gene is left open where the match is weak. For some rows the clone size is stated as once, few or many, or as a class when expanded; others skip it.

j_gene	d_gene	abundance	v_gene	len	CDR3nt	CDR3aa
TRBJ1-1	.	.	TRBV27	14	TGTGCCAGCAGTTTATTGGGAGTCGGGACTGAAGCTTTCTTT	CASSLLGVGTEAFF
TRBJ1-1	.	.	TRBV4-3	14	TGCGCCAGCAGCCAAGATGCGGGGAACACTGAAGCTTTCTTT	CASSQDAGNTEAFF
TRBJ1-1	.	.	TRBV14	14	TGTGCCAGCAGCCAATTTACACTGAACACTGAAGCTTTCTTT	CASSQFTLNTEAFF
TRBJ2-7	TRBD1	.	TRBV5-6	14	TGTGCCAGCAGCTTGGGCCAGGGGGCCTACGAGCAGTACTTC	CASSLGQGAYEQYF
TRBJ2-5	.	.	TRBV5-1	14	TGCGCCAGCAGCGCAATGACAGGTCAAGAGACCCAGTACTTC	CASSAMTGQETQYF
TRBJ2-3	.	.	TRBV7-2	15	TGTGCCAGCAGCTTAGGGCTGGGGGGTTCAGATACGCAGTATTTT	CASSLGLGGSDTQYF
TRBJ1-2	.	once	TRBV30	12	TGTGCCTGGAGTCGACAGACCTATGGCTACACCTTC	CAWSRQTYGYTF
TRBJ2-1	.	.	TRBV2	15	TGTGCCAGCAGTGAAAAGACTTCGCCCTACAATGAGCAGTTCTTC	CASSEKTSPYNEQFF
TRBJ1-2	.	.	TRBV7-2	13	TGTGCCAGCAGCACGGGAATTAACTATGGCTACACCTTC	CASSTGINYGYTF
TRBJ1-1	.	.	TRBV20-1	11	TGCAGTGCTGGCCTGAACACTGAAGCTTTCTTT	CSAGLNTEAFF
TRBJ1-5	.	.	TRBV6-1	15	TGTGCCAGCAGTGAAGACGGGGTGAGCAATCAGCCCCAGCATTTT	CASSEDGVSNQPQHF
TRBJ2-7	TRBD2	.	TRBV4-1	14	TGCGCCAGCAGCCAAGGACTAGCGCCATACGAGCAGTACTTC	CASSQGLAPYEQYF
TRBJ2-7	.	.	TRBV7-9	11	TGTGCCAGCAGCTTCAGCTACGAGCAGTACTTC	CASSFSYEQYF
TRBJ2-3	.	.	TRBV9	15	TGTGCCAGCAGCGCAGGACAGCTCAGCACAGATACGCAGTATTTT	CASSAGQLSTDTQYF
TRBJ2-2	TRBD1	.	TRBV5-5	15	TGTGCCAGCAGCTACAGGGGGGAGAACACCGGGGAGCTGTTTTTT	CASSYRGENTGELFF
TRBJ1-1	TRBD1	.	TRBV28	17	TGTGCCAGCAGTTCTATTCGACAGGGGGGTGCGGACACTGAAGCTTTCTTT	CASSSIRQGGADTEAFF
TRBJ2-3	TRBD2	.	TRBV6-1	16	TGTGCCAGCAGTGAAGCCCTAGCGGGAGGTACAGATACGCAGTATTTT	CASSEALAGGTDTQYF
TRBJ2-3	.	.	TRBV27	17	TGTGCCAGCAGTTTACTTGGGGGCGGTAGGATCACAGATACGCAGTATTTT	CASSLLGGGRITDTQYF
TRBJ2-3	TRBD1	.	TRBV28	14	TGTGCCAGCAGTTTAGGACAGGGGGGGAATACGCAGTATTTT	CASSLGQGGNTQYF
TRBJ1-2	TRBD1	once	TRBV4-2	15	TGTGCCAGCAGCCAAGGGGGCACAGGGGCCTATGGCTACACCTTC	CASSQGGTGAYGYTF
TRBJ2-5	.	once	TRBV5-1	13	TGCGCCAGCTCAGACAGACCACAAGAGACCCAGTACTTC	CASSDRPQETQYF
TRBJ1-2	.	.	TRBV9	14	TGTGCCAGCAGCGTAAACCAGGGCAACTATGGCTACACCTTC	CASSVNQGNYGYTF